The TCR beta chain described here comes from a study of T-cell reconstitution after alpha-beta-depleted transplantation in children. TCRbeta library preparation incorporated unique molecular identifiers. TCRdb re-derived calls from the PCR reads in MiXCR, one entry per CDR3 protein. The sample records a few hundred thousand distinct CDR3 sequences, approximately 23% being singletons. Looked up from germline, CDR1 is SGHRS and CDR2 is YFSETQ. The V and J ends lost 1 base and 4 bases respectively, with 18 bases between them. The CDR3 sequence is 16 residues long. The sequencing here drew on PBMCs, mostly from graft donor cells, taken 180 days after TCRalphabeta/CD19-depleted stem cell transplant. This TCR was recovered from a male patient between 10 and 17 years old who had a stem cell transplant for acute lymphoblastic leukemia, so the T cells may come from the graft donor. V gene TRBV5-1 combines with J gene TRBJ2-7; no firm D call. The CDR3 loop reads CASSLRLPEGRYEQYF. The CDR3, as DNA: TGCGCCAGCAGCTTGCGACTTCCCGAAGGAAGATACGAGCAGTACTTC.